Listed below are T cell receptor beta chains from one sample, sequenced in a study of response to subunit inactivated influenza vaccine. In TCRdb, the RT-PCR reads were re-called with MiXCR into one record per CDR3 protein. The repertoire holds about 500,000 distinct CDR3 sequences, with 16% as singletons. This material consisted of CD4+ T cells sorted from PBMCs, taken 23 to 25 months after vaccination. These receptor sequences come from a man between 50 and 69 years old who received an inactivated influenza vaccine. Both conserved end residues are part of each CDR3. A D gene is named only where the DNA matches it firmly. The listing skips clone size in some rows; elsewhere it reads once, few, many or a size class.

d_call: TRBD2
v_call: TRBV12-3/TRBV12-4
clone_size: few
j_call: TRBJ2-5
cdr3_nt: TGTGCCAGCAGCCTATGGGCTAGCGGGACCACCCGGACCCAGTACTTC
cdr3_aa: CASSLWASGTTRTQYF

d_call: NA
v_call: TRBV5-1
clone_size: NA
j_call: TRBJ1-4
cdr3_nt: TGCGCCAGCAGCTTGAACGGAGGTGAAAAACTGTTTTTT
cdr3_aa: CASSLNGGEKLFF

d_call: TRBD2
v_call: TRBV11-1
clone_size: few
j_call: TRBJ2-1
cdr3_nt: TGTGCCAGCAGCAGACCTCGGGACTACCTAAATTCTTACAATGAGCAGTTCTTC
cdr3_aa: CASSRPRDYLNSYNEQFF

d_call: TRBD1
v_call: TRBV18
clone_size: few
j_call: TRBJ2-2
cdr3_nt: TGTGCCAGCGCCGGGACAGGGGGCATCGGGGAGCTGTTTTTT
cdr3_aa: CASAGTGGIGELFF

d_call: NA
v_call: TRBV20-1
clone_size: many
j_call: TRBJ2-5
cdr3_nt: TGCACAACGGGGGGCGAGACCCAGTACTTC
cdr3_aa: CTTGGETQYF

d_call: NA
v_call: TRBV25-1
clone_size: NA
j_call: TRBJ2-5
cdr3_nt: TGTGCCAGCAGTCACTCCCCCGGGAAATTGACCCAGTACTTC
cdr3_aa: CASSHSPGKLTQYF

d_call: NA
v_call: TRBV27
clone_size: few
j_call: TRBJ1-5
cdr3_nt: TGTGCCAGCAGTTTGGGCAGGGTGGGTCAGCCCCAGCATTTT
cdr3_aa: CASSLGRVGQPQHF

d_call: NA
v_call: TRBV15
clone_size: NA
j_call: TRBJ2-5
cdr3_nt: TGTGCCACCAGCAAAGGGGGGGTCGGCCAAGAGACCCAGTACTTC
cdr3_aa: CATSKGGVGQETQYF

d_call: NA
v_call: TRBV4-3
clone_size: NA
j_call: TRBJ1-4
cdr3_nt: TGCGCCAGCAGCCCCGGCACTCTCCCTTTTCGGGAAAAACTGTTTTTT
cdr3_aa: CASSPGTLPFREKLFF

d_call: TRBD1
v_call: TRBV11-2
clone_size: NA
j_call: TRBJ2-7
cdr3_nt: TGTGCCAGCAGCACTAGGGACAGTAACCGGTACGAGCAGTACTTC
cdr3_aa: CASSTRDSNRYEQYF

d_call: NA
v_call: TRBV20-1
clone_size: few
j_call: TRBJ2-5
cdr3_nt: TGCAGTGCTAGGAACGTCCTACAAGAGACCCAGTACTTC
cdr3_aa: CSARNVLQETQYF

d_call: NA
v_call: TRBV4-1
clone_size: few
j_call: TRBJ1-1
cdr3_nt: TGCGCCAGCAGCCGACGCACGGGTGGGGAGGCCATGAACACTGAAGCTTTCTTT
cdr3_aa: CASSRRTGGEAMNTEAFF

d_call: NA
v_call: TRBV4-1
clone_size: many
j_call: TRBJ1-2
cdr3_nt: TGCGCCAGCAGCCCGTCCATGGGTGGCTACACCTTC
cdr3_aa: CASSPSMGGYTF

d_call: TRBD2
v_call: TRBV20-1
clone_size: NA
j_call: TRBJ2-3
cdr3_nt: TGCAGTGCTAGAGGTCGAGCGGGAGGGCCGGATACGCAGTATTTT
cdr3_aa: CSARGRAGGPDTQYF

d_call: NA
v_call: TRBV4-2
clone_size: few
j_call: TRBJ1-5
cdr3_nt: TGTGCCAGCAGCCCCGTGGAAAATCAGCCCCAGCATTTT
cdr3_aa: CASSPVENQPQHF

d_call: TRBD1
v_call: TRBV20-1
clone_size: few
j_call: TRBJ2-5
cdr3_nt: TGCAGTGCTAAACCGGGACAGGGGGTCCAAGAGACCCAGTACTTC
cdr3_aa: CSAKPGQGVQETQYF

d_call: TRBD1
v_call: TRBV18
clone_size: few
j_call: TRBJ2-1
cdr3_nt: TGTGCCAGCTCACCGAAGACAGGGGGAATGGATGAGCAGTTCTTC
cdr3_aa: CASSPKTGGMDEQFF

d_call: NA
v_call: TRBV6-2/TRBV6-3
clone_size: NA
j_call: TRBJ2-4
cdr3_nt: TGTGCCAGCAAAACAGAGCTAGCCAAAAACATTCAGTACTTC
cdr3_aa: CASKTELAKNIQYF